Below, one T cell receptor beta chain is given with its context. Authors' methods: Amplifying reference gene primers gave estimates of nucleated cell counts. Using immunoSEQ multiplex PCR, the repertoire was profiled, and TCRdb retains in-frame clones only, with some absent. D and trimming were read from the DNA, whereas the V and J calls and clone size are those reported in that table. Altogether roughly 180,000 clones are present, about 86% being singletons, with the ten largest covering 0.99%. The data are from a study of blood T cell repertoires in COVID-19. The TCR comes from a man younger than 35 with acute or convalescent COVID-19. What was sequenced was peripheral blood.

The CDR3 nucleotides read TGCGCCAGCAGTGAACAGGGGGCCCGAAGTGAAGCTTTCTTT. Translation gives CASSEQGARSEAFF. This sequence joins TRBV10-2 and TRBJ1-1, with 9 positions matching TRBD1. V gave up 3 bases and J gave up 7 bases; unmatched junction bases: 6. CDR3 size: 14 residues. CDR1 WSHSY and CDR2 SAAADI come from the germline V gene.